This T cell receptor beta chain stems from a study of T cell repertoires in cytomegalovirus infection (dated by TCRdb to the late 2010s). At the level of the whole study: Peptide stimulations targeted recently identified HLA-C-restricted CMV epitopes, whose presentation resists viral immunomodulation, together with well-studied HLA-B-restricted epitopes. Donor HLA type was relevant to the analysis, because carriage of CMV infection together with the matching HLA type was indicated by public TCR beta signatures.

Explained via the paper, the treatment or condition label denotes: in vitro stimulation with specific CMV peptide epitopes to enrich CMV-specific T cells. Concerning this clonotype itself: It has no known antigen specificity. One base away there is no much larger clone; base qualities are not given.

The sequencer was an Illumina HiSeq 1500. In TCRdb, the public reads were trimmed at Q25 with fastp and aligned with MiXCR, with productive beta chains retained. Duplicate CDR3 protein sequences are folded into a single record with the most common DNA and genes. The sample contains about 830,000 distinct CDR3 sequences, roughly 33% of them found a single time. Roughly an eighth of the sample rests with the top ten. Study-wide findings and limitations: Cumulative frequency of public TCR beta family members discriminated carriers of CMV infection plus the relevant HLA type in this cohort and an independent roughly 340-donor cohort. The ex vivo response was dominated by HLA-C-restricted CMV-specific TCR beta clonotypes, which also provided the single most frequent clonotype in two of eight donors.

This sequence originates from a human donor in good health (CMV status not recorded). Some clones in this sample may be carry-over from other donors' samples. Source: cultured CD8+ T cells from PBMCs, taken from culture after CMV antigen stimulation.

CDR3 reads: CASPISPQGDSFYGYTF. The DNA is as follows: TGTGCCAGCCCTATAAGCCCGCAGGGCGATTCCTTCTATGGCTACACCTTC. Recombination linked TRBV2 to TRBJ1-2; TRBD1 is possibly the D segment (5 matching bases). V is shortened by 8 bases, J by 4 bases, and the region joining them spans 26 bases. Including cysteine and phenylalanine, the CDR3 has 17 amino acids. The sequence is cut down to CDR3 DNA, 51 bases in frame from base 1. According to the germline V gene, CDR1 reads SNHLY and CDR2 reads FYNNEI.